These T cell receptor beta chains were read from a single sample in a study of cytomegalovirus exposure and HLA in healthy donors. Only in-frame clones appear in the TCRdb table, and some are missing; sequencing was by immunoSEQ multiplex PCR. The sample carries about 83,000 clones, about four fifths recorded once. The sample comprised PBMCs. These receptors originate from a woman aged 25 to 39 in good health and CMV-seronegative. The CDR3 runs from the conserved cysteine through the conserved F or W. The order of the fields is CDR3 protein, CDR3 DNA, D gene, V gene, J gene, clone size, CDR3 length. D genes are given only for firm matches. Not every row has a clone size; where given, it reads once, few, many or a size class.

CASSHRDYGYTF	TGTGCCAGTAGTCACAGGGACTATGGCTACACCTTC	NA	TRBV19	TRBJ1-2	few	12
CSAWDSYGYTF	TGCAGTGCCTGGGACAGTTATGGCTACACCTTC	TRBD1	TRBV20-1	TRBJ1-2	NA	11
CSVIRGGSYEQYF	TGCAGCGTAATCAGGGGTGGGTCCTACGAGCAGTACTTC	NA	TRBV29-1	TRBJ2-7	few	13
CASTGAQGRYTEAFF	TGTGCCAGCACTGGGGCACAGGGGCGGTACACTGAAGCTTTCTTT	TRBD1	TRBV6-5	TRBJ1-1	NA	15
CASSPGLAEQYF	TGTGCCAGCAGCCCCGGACTAGCGGAGCAGTACTTC	TRBD2	TRBV11-1	TRBJ2-4	NA	12
CASSMRVTSYNEQFF	TGTGCCAGTAGTATGAGGGTGACTAGCTACAATGAGCAGTTCTTC	NA	TRBV19	TRBJ2-1	once	15
CASSWAGQGGDEQYF	TGTGCCAGCAGTTGGGCCGGACAGGGGGGCGACGAGCAGTACTTC	TRBD1	TRBV28	TRBJ2-7	NA	15
CASYSRVGAAFF	TGTGCCAGCTATAGCAGGGTAGGGGCGGCTTTCTTT	NA	TRBV6-1	TRBJ1-1	NA	12
CASSLRKDRVYASQPQHF	TGTGCCAGCAGTTTAAGAAAAGACAGGGTGTATGCGAGTCAGCCCCAGCATTTT	TRBD1	TRBV28	TRBJ1-5	NA	18
CASSPAAGQLGGTGQYF	TGTGCCAGCTCACCGGCTGCCGGGCAACTGGGAGGGACGGGACAGTACTTC	TRBD2	TRBV18	TRBJ2-4	NA	17
CASSEMLNPPFEQYF	TGTGCCAGCAGTGAAATGCTAAACCCTCCTTTCGAGCAGTACTTC	NA	TRBV6-1	TRBJ2-7	NA	15
CAWRSWGWTGGRDYGYTF	TGTGCCTGGAGGTCATGGGGGTGGACAGGGGGCCGTGACTATGGCTACACCTTC	TRBD1	TRBV30	TRBJ1-2	NA	18
CASSLAGAANSGYTF	TGCGCCAGCAGCTTGGCAGGGGCCGCCAACAGTGGCTACACCTTC	NA	TRBV5-1	TRBJ1-2	NA	15
CASSPLANGGGTEAFF	TGTGCCAGCTCACCCCTTGCTAACGGGGGAGGAACTGAAGCTTTCTTT	NA	TRBV18	TRBJ1-1	NA	16
CAWSLTSGRVGDIQYF	TGTGCCTGGAGTTTGACTAGCGGGAGAGTGGGAGACATTCAGTACTTC	TRBD2	TRBV30	TRBJ2-4	NA	16
CASSQDPWGQDEKLFF	TGTGCCAGCAGCCAAGATCCGTGGGGGCAAGATGAAAAACTGTTTTTT	NA	TRBV4-2	TRBJ1-4	NA	16
CAWRQGYGYTF	TGTGCCTGGAGACAGGGCTATGGCTACACCTTC	NA	TRBV30	TRBJ1-2	few	11
CASILGAAANTEAFF	TGTGCCAGTATCCTGGGTGCGGCCGCAAACACTGAAGCTTTCTTT	NA	TRBV19	TRBJ1-1	NA	15
CASSQDQYNSPLHF	TGCGCCAGCAGCCAAGACCAGTATAATTCACCCCTCCACTTT	NA	TRBV4-1	TRBJ1-6	NA	14
CASSDNRGTEAFF	TGTGCCAGCAGCGATAACAGGGGAACGGAAGCTTTCTTT	TRBD1	TRBV11-3	TRBJ1-1	NA	13
CASRRWDRGDEQYF	TGTGCCAGCCGCCGATGGGACAGGGGCGACGAGCAGTACTTC	TRBD1	TRBV6-5	TRBJ2-7	NA	14
CASSLDSRLNQPQHF	TGTGCCAGCAGCTTGGATTCACGGTTGAACCAGCCCCAGCATTTT	NA	TRBV5-5	TRBJ1-5	NA	15
CASSLIDRANSPLHF	TGTGCCAGCAGCCTCATTGACAGGGCGAATTCACCCCTCCACTTT	TRBD1	TRBV11-2	TRBJ1-6	NA	15
CASSQLRTATNEKLFF	TGCGCCAGCAGCCAGCTACGGACAGCAACTAATGAAAAACTGTTTTTT	NA	TRBV4-3	TRBJ1-4	NA	16
CASSSNRLSSGNTIYF	TGTGCCAGCAGTTCTAACAGGCTTAGCTCTGGAAACACCATATATTTT	NA	TRBV28	TRBJ1-3	NA	16
CASSIQGQGAHGYTF	TGTGCCAGTAGTATACAGGGTCAGGGGGCGCACGGCTACACCTTC	TRBD1	TRBV19	TRBJ1-2	NA	15
CASVGQGRDQPQHF	TGTGCCAGTGTCGGACAGGGCAGGGATCAGCCCCAGCATTTT	TRBD1	TRBV19	TRBJ1-5	few	14
CASSLDRGLGEETQYF	TGTGCCAGCAGTTTAGATCGGGGGTTGGGGGAAGAGACCCAGTACTTC	NA	TRBV28	TRBJ2-5	NA	16
CASSLSGQANNEQFF	TGCGCCAGCAGCCTATCGGGACAGGCCAACAATGAGCAGTTCTTC	TRBD1	TRBV5-1	TRBJ2-1	NA	15
CASSLRFGETQYF	TGTGCCAGCAGTTTGAGGTTCGGGGAGACCCAGTACTTC	NA	TRBV28	TRBJ2-5	NA	13
CASSPRAGTDIYGYTF	TGTGCCAGCTCACCACGAGCCGGGACAGATATCTATGGCTACACCTTC	TRBD1	TRBV18	TRBJ1-2	once	16
CASHIGTGVSYNEQFF	TGCGCCAGCCATATAGGGACAGGGGTCTCCTACAATGAGCAGTTCTTC	TRBD1	TRBV5-1	TRBJ2-1	NA	16
CASSFPGGETQYF	TGTGCCAGCAGCTTCCCTGGGGGCGAGACCCAGTACTTC	NA	TRBV5-6	TRBJ2-5	NA	13
CASSLDRGRVGDTQYF	TGTGCCAGCAGCTTAGATCGCGGGAGGGTTGGAGATACGCAGTATTTT	TRBD2	TRBV7-2	TRBJ2-3	NA	16
CASGAGTSSGNTIYF	TGTGCTAGTGGCGCCGGGACAAGCTCTGGAAACACCATATATTTT	NA	TRBV12-5	TRBJ1-3	NA	15
CASSLGQGPTDTEAFF	TGTGCCAGCAGCTTGGGACAGGGACCGACGGACACTGAAGCTTTCTTT	TRBD1	TRBV5-8	TRBJ1-1	once	16
CSVVPRGARKGETQYF	TGCAGCGTTGTACCGCGCGGGGCCAGAAAGGGGGAGACCCAGTACTTC	NA	TRBV29-1	TRBJ2-5	few	16
CASSLQGASNGYTF	TGTGCCAGTAGTTTGCAGGGGGCGTCGAATGGCTACACCTTC	TRBD1	TRBV19	TRBJ1-2	NA	14
CASSEGTVISNQPQHF	TGTGCCAGCAGTGAAGGGACAGTAATTAGCAATCAGCCCCAGCATTTT	NA	TRBV6-1	TRBJ1-5	NA	16
CAISPPGQGYGYTF	TGTGCCATCAGCCCCCCGGGACAGGGATATGGCTACACCTTC	TRBD1	TRBV10-3	TRBJ1-2	NA	14
CSVERGGNTEAFF	TGCAGCGTTGAAAGAGGGGGGAACACTGAAGCTTTCTTT	NA	TRBV29-1	TRBJ1-1	NA	13
CASSVSGVQGGSYEQYF	TGTGCCAGCAGCGTAAGTGGGGTTCAGGGCGGCTCCTACGAGCAGTACTTC	NA	TRBV7-2	TRBJ2-7	few	17
CASSLALSTSSDYEQYF	TGTGCCAGCAGCTTAGCGCTGTCGACTTCTAGCGACTACGAGCAGTACTTC	NA	TRBV7-2	TRBJ2-7	NA	17
CASRSRQGAYYEQYF	TGTGCCAGCAGGTCTAGACAAGGGGCTTACTACGAGCAGTACTTC	NA	TRBV27	TRBJ2-7	NA	15
CASSFGLAGNNEQFF	TGTGCCAGCAGTTTTGGGCTAGCGGGAAACAATGAGCAGTTCTTC	TRBD2	TRBV27	TRBJ2-1	NA	15
CASSRQGANTGELFF	TGTGCCAGTAGCCGACAGGGGGCGAATACCGGGGAGCTGTTTTTT	TRBD1	TRBV19	TRBJ2-2	NA	15
CASSVGDTLSNQPQHF	TGTGCCAGCAGCGTTGGAGATACCCTTAGCAATCAGCCCCAGCATTTT	NA	TRBV9	TRBJ1-5	NA	16
CASSPGQASGNTIYF	TGTGCCAGCTCACCAGGACAGGCCTCTGGAAACACCATATATTTT	TRBD1	TRBV18	TRBJ1-3	NA	15
CASSLWGQGSGKAFF	TGTGCCAGCAGCTTATGGGGCCAGGGCAGTGGAAAAGCTTTCTTT	NA	TRBV5-5	TRBJ1-1	NA	15
CASSVGQGAGQPQHF	TGTGCCAGCAGCGTTGGACAGGGGGCTGGTCAGCCCCAGCATTTT	TRBD1	TRBV9	TRBJ1-5	NA	15
CASSLLAGVSISYEQYF	TGCGCCAGCAGCTTGCTAGCGGGAGTCTCGATTTCCTACGAGCAGTACTTC	TRBD2	TRBV5-1	TRBJ2-7	once	17
CASSLALAVDTQYF	TGTGCCAGCAGCTTGGCGCTAGCGGTAGATACGCAGTATTTT	TRBD2	TRBV5-4	TRBJ2-3	NA	14
CASSLELAGVEYNEQFF	TGTGCCAGCAGCTTAGAGCTAGCGGGAGTGGAGTACAATGAGCAGTTCTTC	TRBD2	TRBV11-2	TRBJ2-1	NA	17